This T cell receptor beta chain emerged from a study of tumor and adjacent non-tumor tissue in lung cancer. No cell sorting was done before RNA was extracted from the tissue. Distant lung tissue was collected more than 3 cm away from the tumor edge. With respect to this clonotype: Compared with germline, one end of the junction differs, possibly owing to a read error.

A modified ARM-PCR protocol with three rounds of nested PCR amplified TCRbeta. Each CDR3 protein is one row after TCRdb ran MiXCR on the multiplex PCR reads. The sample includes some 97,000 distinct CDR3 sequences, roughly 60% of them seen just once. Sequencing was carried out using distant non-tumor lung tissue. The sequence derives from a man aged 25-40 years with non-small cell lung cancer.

The CDR3 loop is CASSLQEINEILFF. The DNA for the CDR3 is TGCGCCAGCAGCCTACAGGAAATTAATGAAATACTGTTTTTT. V and J are TRBV4-1 and TRBJ1-4; D is possibly TRBD1 (5 bases). The CDR3 runs to 14 residues. Germline V CDR1 and CDR2: MGHRA, YSYEKL.